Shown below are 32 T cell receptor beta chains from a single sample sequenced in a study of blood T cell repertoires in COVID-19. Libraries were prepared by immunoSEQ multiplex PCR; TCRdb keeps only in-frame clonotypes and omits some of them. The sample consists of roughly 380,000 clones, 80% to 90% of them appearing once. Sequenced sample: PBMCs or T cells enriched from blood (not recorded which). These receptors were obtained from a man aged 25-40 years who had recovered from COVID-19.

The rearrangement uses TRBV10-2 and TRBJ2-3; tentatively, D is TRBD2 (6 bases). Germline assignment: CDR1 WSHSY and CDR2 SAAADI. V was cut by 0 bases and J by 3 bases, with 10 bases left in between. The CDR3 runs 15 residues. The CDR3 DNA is TGCGCCAGCAGTGAGTCCCCGACTAGGACAGATACGCAGTATTTT. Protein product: CASSESPTRTDTQYF.

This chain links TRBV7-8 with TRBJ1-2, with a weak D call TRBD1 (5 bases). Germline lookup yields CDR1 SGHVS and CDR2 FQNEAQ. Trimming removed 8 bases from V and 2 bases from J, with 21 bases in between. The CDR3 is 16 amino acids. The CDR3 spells CASWKGQGLGNYGYTF. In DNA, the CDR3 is TGTGCCAGCTGGAAAGGGCAGGGCCTGGGGAACTATGGCTACACCTTC.

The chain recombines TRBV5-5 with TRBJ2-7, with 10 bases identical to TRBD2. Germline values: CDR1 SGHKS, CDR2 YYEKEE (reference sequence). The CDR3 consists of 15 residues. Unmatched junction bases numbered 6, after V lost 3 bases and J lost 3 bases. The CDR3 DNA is TGTGCCAGCAGCTCCGCGGGACTAGCGAGCTACGAGCAGTACTTC. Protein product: CASSSAGLASYEQYF.

Here the CDR3 DNA reads TGTGCCAGCAGCCCAAGCGATTACAGGGTAGCGAACTATGGCTACACCTTC. Residues: CASSPSDYRVANYGYTF. The rearrangement links TRBV4-2 to TRBJ1-2; weak D call: TRBD1 (6 bases). Germline loops: CDR1 LGHNA, CDR2 YNFKEQ. This CDR3 is built from 17 residues. The V end was cut by 4 bases, the J end by 2 bases, with 20 bases between.

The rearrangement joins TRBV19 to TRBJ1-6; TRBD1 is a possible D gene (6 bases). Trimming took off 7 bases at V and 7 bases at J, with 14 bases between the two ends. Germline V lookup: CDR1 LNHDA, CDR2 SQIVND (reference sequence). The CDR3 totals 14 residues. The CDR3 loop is CASTDPGQNSPLHF. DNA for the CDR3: TGTGCCAGTACCGATCCGGGACAAAATTCACCCCTCCACTTT. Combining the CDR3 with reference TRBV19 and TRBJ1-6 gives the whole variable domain DGGITQSPKYLFRKEGQNVTLSCEQNLNHDAMYWYRQDPGQGLRLIYYSQIVNDFQKGDIAEGYSVSREKKESFPLTVTSAQKNPTAFYLCASTDPGQNSPLHFGNGTRLTVT.

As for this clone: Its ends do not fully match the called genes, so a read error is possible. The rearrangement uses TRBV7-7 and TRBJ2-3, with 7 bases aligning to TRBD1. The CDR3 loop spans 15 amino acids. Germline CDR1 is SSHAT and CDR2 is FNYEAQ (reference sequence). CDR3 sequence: CASSRRQGGSDTQYF. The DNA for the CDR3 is TGTGCTAGCAGCCGAAGACAGGGTGGTTCAGATACGCAGTATTTT.

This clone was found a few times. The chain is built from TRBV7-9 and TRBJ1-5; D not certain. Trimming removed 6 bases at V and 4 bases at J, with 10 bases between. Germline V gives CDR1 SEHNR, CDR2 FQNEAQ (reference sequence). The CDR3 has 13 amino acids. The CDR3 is CASSFDSNQPQHF. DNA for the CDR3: TGTGCCAGCAGTTTCGACTCAAATCAGCCCCAGCATTTT. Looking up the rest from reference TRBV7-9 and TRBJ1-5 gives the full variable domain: DTGVSQNPRHKITKRGQNVTFRCDPISEHNRLYWYRQTLGQGPEFLTYFQNEAQLEKSRLLSDRFSAERPKGSFSTLEIQRTEQGDSAMYLCASSFDSNQPQHFGDGTRLSIL.

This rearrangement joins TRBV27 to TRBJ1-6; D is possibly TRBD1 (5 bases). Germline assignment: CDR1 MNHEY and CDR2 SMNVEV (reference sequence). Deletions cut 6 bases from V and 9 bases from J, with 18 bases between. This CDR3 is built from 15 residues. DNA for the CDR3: TGTGCCAGCAGCCTTGGGGGGGTAGAGAGTTCACCCCTCCACTTT. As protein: CASSLGGVESSPLHF.

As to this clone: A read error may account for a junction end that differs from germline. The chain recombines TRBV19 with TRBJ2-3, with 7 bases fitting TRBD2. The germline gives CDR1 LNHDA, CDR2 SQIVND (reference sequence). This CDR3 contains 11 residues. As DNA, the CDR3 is TGTGCCAGTAGTGGCCCGGGGGAGGGGCATTTT. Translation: CASSGPGEGHF.

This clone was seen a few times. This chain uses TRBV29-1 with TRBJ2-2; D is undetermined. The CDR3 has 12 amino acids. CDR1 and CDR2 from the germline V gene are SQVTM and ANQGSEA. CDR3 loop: CTLRGNTGELFF. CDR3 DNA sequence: TGCACCCTAAGAGGGAACACCGGGGAGCTGTTTTTT.

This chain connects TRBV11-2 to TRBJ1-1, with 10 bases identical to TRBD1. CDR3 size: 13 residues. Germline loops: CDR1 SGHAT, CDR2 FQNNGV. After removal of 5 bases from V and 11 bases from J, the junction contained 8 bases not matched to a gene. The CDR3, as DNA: TGTGCCAGCAGCGAAAGGACAGGGGGACCGGCTTTCTTT. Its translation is CASSERTGGPAFF.

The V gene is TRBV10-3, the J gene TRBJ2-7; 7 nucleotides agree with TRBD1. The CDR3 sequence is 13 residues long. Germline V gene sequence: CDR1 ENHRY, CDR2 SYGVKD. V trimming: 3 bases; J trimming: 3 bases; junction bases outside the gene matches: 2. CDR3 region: CAISDGTVYEQYF. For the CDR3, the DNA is TGTGCCATCAGTGACGGGACAGTCTACGAGCAGTACTTC.

The CDR3 here is CAWIGFGGAEAFF. DNA for the CDR3: TGTGCCTGGATAGGGTTTGGGGGGGCTGAAGCTTTCTTT. V gene TRBV30 combines with J gene TRBJ1-1, with D possibly being TRBD1 (5 bases). The germline CDR1 and CDR2 sequences are GTSNPN and SVGIG (reference sequence). The CDR3 is 13 amino acids. V shed 4 bases and J shed 6 bases, with 15 bases lying between them.

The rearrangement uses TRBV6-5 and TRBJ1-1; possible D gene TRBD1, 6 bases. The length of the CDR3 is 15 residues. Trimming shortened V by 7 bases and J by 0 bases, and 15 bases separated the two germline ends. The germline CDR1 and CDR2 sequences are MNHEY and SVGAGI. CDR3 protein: CASTQGYIMNTEAFF. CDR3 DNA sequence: TGTGCCAGCACACAGGGTTACATTATGAACACTGAAGCTTTCTTT.

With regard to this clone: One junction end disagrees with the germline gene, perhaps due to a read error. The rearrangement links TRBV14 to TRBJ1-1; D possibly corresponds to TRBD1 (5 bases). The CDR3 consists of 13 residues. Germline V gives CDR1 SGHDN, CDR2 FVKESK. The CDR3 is CASSKDRNTEAFF. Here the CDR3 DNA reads TGTGCCAGCAGCAAAGACAGGAACACTGAAGCTTTCTTT.

The DNA of the CDR3 is TGTGCCAGCAGCTTTACCCTCAGGGGTAGGGGCACTGAAGCTTTCTTT. This gives the protein CASSFTLRGRGTEAFF. The rearrangement links TRBV13 to TRBJ1-1, with D possibly TRBD1 on 6 matching bases. In germline, CDR1 is PRHDT, CDR2 FYEKMQ (reference sequence). The CDR3 runs to 16 residues. Trimming left V 3 bases short and J 4 bases short, with 18 bases between.

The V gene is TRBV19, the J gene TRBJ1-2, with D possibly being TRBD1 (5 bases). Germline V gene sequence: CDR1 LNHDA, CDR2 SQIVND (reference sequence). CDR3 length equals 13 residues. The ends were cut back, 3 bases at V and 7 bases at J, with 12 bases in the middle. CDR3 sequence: CASSIEGAFGYTF. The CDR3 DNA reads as TGTGCCAGTAGTATCGAAGGGGCTTTTGGCTACACCTTC.

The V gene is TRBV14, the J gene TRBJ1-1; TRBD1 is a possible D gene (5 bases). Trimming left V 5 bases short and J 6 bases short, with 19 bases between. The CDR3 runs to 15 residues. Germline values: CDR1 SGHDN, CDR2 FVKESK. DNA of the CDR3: TGTGCCAGCAGCTCTAGATCAGGGCTAGGCGCTGAAGCTTTCTTT. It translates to CASSSRSGLGAEAFF.

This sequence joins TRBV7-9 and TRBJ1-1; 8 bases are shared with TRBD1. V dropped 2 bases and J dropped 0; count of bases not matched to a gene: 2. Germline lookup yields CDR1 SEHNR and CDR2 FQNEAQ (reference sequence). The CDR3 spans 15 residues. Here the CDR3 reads CASSLRTGMNTEAFF. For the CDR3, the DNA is TGTGCCAGCAGCTTAAGGACAGGGATGAACACTGAAGCTTTCTTT.

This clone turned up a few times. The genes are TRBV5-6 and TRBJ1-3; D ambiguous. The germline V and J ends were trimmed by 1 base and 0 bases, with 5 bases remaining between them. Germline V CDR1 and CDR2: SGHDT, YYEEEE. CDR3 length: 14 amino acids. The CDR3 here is CASSLIGSGNTIYF. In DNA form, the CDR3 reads TGTGCCAGCAGCTTGATCGGCTCTGGAAACACCATATATTTT. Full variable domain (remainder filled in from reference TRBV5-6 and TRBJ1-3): DAGVTQSPTHLIKTRGQQVTLRCSPKSGHDTVSWYQQALGQGPQFIFQYYEEEERQRGNFPDRFSGHQFPNYSSELNVNALLLGDSALYLCASSLIGSGNTIYFGEGSWLTVV.

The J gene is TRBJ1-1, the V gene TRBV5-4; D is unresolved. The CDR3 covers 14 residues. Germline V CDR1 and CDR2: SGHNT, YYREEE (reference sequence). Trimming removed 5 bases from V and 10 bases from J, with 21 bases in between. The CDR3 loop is CASRSGVGEAIAFF. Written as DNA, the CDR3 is TGTGCCAGCAGAAGTGGCGTAGGTGAGGCGATAGCTTTCTTT.

This CDR3 reads CASRTDHNEQFF. CDR3 nucleotides: TGTGCCAGCCGGACAGACCACAATGAGCAGTTCTTC. The chain recombines TRBV7-9 with TRBJ2-1, with a possible D match to TRBD1 (6 bases). The ends were cut back, 8 bases at V and 5 bases at J, with 10 bases in the middle. Germline loops: CDR1 SEHNR, CDR2 FQNEAQ (reference sequence). The CDR3 spans 12 residues.

The CDR3 sequence: CASSEAGGLRSPLHF. DNA for the CDR3: TGTGCCAGCAGTGAAGCGGGAGGCCTGCGGTCACCCCTCCACTTT. This rearrangement joins TRBV2 to TRBJ1-6, with unresolved D. In germline, CDR1 is SNHLY, CDR2 FYNNEI. The CDR3 is 15 amino acids. With 0 bases removed from V and 10 bases from J, the gap between germline ends came to 13 bases. Based on the CDR3 plus reference TRBV2 and TRBJ1-6, the full variable domain is EPEVTQTPSHQVTQMGQEVILRCVPISNHLYFYWYRQILGQKVEFLVSFYNNEISEKSEIFDDQFSVERPDGSNFTLKIRSTKLEDSAMYFCASSEAGGLRSPLHFGNGTRLTVT.

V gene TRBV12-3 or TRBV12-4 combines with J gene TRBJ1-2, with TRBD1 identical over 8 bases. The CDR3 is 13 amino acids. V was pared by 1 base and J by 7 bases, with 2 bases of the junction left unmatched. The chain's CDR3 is CASSLGTGSGYTF. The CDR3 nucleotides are TGTGCCAGCAGTTTAGGGACAGGGTCTGGCTACACCTTC.

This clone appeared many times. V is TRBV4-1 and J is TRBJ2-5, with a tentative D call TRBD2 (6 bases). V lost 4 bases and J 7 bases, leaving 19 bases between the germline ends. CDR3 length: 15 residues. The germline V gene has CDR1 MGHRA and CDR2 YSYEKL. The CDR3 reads CASSPGSSGSRTQYF. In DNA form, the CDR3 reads TGCGCCAGCAGCCCCGGGAGCTCGGGGTCACGGACCCAGTACTTC.

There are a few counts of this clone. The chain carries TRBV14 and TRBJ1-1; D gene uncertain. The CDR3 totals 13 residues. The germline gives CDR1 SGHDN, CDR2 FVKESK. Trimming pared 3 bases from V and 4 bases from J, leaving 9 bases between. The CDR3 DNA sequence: TGTGCCAGCAGCCAGGTGAGAGGCACTGAAGCTTTCTTT. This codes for CASSQVRGTEAFF.

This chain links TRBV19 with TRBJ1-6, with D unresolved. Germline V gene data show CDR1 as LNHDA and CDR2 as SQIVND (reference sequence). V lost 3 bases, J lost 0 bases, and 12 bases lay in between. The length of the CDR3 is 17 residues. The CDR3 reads CASSIGQRSSYNSPLHF. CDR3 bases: TGTGCCAGTAGTATTGGGCAGCGGAGCTCCTATAATTCACCCCTCCACTTT. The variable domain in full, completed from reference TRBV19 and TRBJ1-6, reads DGGITQSPKYLFRKEGQNVTLSCEQNLNHDAMYWYRQDPGQGLRLIYYSQIVNDFQKGDIAEGYSVSREKKESFPLTVTSAQKNPTAFYLCASSIGQRSSYNSPLHFGNGTRLTVT.

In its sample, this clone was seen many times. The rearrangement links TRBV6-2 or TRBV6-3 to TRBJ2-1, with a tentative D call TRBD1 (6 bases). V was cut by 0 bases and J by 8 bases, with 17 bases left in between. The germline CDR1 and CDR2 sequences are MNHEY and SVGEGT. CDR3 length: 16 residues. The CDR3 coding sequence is TGTGCCAGCAGTTACTCGAGCAGGGGTAGGGGCGATGAGCAGTTCTTC. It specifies CASSYSSRGRGDEQFF.

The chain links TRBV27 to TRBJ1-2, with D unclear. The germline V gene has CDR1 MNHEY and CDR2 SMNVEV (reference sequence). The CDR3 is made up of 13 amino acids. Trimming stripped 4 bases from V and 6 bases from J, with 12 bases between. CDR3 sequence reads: CASSSRGKDGYTF. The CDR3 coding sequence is TGTGCCAGCAGTTCGAGAGGTAAAGATGGCTACACCTTC.

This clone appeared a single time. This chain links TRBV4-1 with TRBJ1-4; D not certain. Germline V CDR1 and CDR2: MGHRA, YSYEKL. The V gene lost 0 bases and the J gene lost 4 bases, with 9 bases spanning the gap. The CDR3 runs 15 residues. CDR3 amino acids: CASSQEGLSNEKLFF. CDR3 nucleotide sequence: TGCGCCAGCAGCCAAGAAGGACTCAGTAATGAAAAACTGTTTTTT.

The CDR3 is CASSSGQDPGNTIYF. The CDR3 nucleotides are TGTGCCAGCAGCTCGGGACAGGATCCTGGAAACACCATATATTTT. The chain recombines TRBV7-9 with TRBJ1-3, with TRBD1 identical over 8 bases. Trimming removed 4 bases from V and 2 bases from J; junction bases left unmatched: 4. Per the germline V gene, CDR1 is SEHNR and CDR2 is FQNEAQ (reference sequence). This CDR3 spans 15 amino acids. The variable domain in full, with the rest retrieved from reference TRBV7-9 and TRBJ1-3, is DTGVSQNPRHKITKRGQNVTFRCDPISEHNRLYWYRQTLGQGPEFLTYFQNEAQLEKSRLLSDRFSAERPKGSFSTLEIQRTEQGDSAMYLCASSSGQDPGNTIYFGEGSWLTVV.

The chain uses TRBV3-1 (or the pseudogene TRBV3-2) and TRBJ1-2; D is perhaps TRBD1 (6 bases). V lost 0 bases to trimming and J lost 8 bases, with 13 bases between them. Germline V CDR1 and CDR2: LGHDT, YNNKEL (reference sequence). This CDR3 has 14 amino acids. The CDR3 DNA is TGTGCCAGCAGCCAAGATACCAGGGGTGGCGGCTACACCTTC. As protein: CASSQDTRGGGYTF.